This TCR beta chain was found in a study of PD-1 blockade in classical Hodgkin lymphoma. Findings of the study overall: Baseline diversity in complete responders resembled that of newly diagnosed patients. Healthy donors were reported to have higher baseline TCR diversity than newly diagnosed patients. There remain no defined causes for the repertoire differences, which possibly reflect disease activity or prior therapy.

The germline CDR1 and CDR2 sequences are MNHEY and SMNVEV (reference sequence). V dropped 7 bases and J dropped 5 bases, with 14 bases sitting between them. This CDR3 has 13 amino acids. Details on this clone: Its antigen is as yet unknown.

Assay: immunoSEQ multiplex PCR; the TCRdb copy retains only in-frame clones and omits some. The sample holds 90,000 to 100,000 clones; 92% are singletons and the top ten take 2.8%. In every patient, relapse followed autologous stem cell transplantation, while exposure to brentuximab vedotin differed. Classifying best responses yielded complete response, partial response or progressive disease. The clonotype was recovered from a human donor with classical Hodgkin lymphoma. Sequences were derived from peripheral blood mononuclear cells (PBMCs), sampled at baseline. The chain is built from TRBV27 and TRBJ2-5; no firm D call. The CDR3 DNA is TGTGCCAGCAACTCGGATAGTGGGGAGACCCAGTACTTC. Translated: CASNSDSGETQYF.